One sample yielded the 13 T cell receptor beta chains listed below, sequenced in a study of T cell repertoires in cytomegalovirus infection. TCRdb reanalysed the reads using MiXCR and keeps one entry per CDR3 protein. The data hold 110,000 or so distinct CDR3 sequences, with 30% to 35% observed a single time. No cognate antigen is known for these TCRs. The starting material was CD8+ T cells from cultured PBMCs, obtained from culture after CMV antigen stimulation. Every receptor here comes from a human donor in good health (CMV status not recorded). Some clones in this sample may be carry-over from other donors' samples.

This clonotype has just a few counts. J is TRBJ2-1 and V is TRBV4-1; 8 bases map to TRBD2. This CDR3 comprises 16 residues. J was trimmed by 5 bases and V by 5 bases; bases with no gene match: 11. From germline, CDR1 is MGHRA and CDR2 YSYEKL. DNA of the CDR3: TGCGCCAGCAGCTCAGGACTAGCTGCGAGCGACAATGAGCAGTTCTTC. Amino acid sequence: CASSSGLAASDNEQFF.

A few counts support this clonotype. One end of the junction varies from germline; a read error may be responsible. The chain recombines TRBV12-3 or TRBV12-4 with TRBJ2-7; D uncertain. This CDR3 comprises 13 residues. CDR3 sequence: CASSNLDSNEQYF. The CDR3, as DNA: TGTGCCAGCAGCAACCTTGACTCCAACGAGCAGTACTTC.

This clonotype was seen a handful of times. This chain's CDR3 is CASSTYQDVEQYF. The CDR3 coding sequence is TGTGCCAGCAGCACTTACCAAGACGTGGAGCAGTACTTC. This chain joins TRBV7-2 and TRBJ2-7, with D hard to call. V was trimmed by 5 bases and J by 7 bases, leaving 15 bases between them. In germline, CDR1 is SGHTA, CDR2 FQGNSA. The CDR3 has 13 amino acids.

This clonotype showed up just a few times. This sequence joins TRBV11-3 and TRBJ1-3; D remains unclear. Germline V gives CDR1 SGHNT, CDR2 YENEEA. V was trimmed by 1 base and J by 0 bases, leaving 7 bases between them. This CDR3 is built from 15 residues. The chain's CDR3 is CASSLVPNSGNTIYF. CDR3 sequence (DNA): TGTGCCAGCAGCTTAGTTCCCAACTCTGGAAACACCATATATTTT.

The chain uses TRBV12-3 or TRBV12-4 and TRBJ2-5; no clear D gene. V was clipped by 6 bases and J by 4 bases, with 15 bases between them. This CDR3 is built from 14 residues. CDR3 sequence (DNA): TGTGCCAGCAGCCGAATCGGCCCTAGAGAGACCCAGTACTTC. This gives the protein CASSRIGPRETQYF.

This clonotype was seen only a few times. The chain carries TRBV27 and TRBJ1-5; 7 bases map to TRBD1. Germline CDR1 and CDR2: MNHEY and SMNVEV (reference sequence). This CDR3 region has 14 residues. Trimming cost V 3 bases and J 3 bases; bases outside gene matches: 2. CDR3 amino acids: CASSLGQYNQPQHF. DNA of the CDR3: TGTGCCAGCAGTTTGGGACAGTACAATCAGCCCCAGCATTTT.

This clonotype occurred a few times. The chain is built from TRBV7-6 and TRBJ1-2; the D is unclear. The CDR3 is 12 residues long. V gave up 5 bases and J gave up 7 bases, with 11 bases separating them. CDR1 is SGHVS and CDR2 is FNYEAQ in the germline V gene. CDR3 protein: CASSRSGRGYTF. The CDR3 DNA reads TGTGCCAGCAGCCGGTCGGGCCGTGGCTACACCTTC.

This clonotype was seen more than once but under ten times. Here the CDR3 reads CASSFSGPYTGELFF. The CDR3 region has the DNA TGTGCCAGCAGCTTTTCTGGACCTTACACCGGGGAGCTGTTTTTT. The genes are TRBV7-2 and TRBJ2-2; D call uncertain. The CDR3 has 15 residues. Germline V CDR1 and CDR2: SGHTA, FQGNSA. Trimming pared 3 bases from V and 3 bases from J, leaving 11 bases between.

V gene TRBV7-2 combines with J gene TRBJ1-3; D perhaps matches TRBD1 (5 bases). Per germline, CDR1 SGHTA and CDR2 FQGNSA. Deletions cut 2 bases from V and 4 bases from J, with 15 bases between. This CDR3 contains 16 residues. The CDR3 DNA reads TGTGCCAGCAGCTTAAGTTTGGGGGGGAGAGGAAACACCATATATTTT. The encoded protein is CASSLSLGGRGNTIYF.

The chain has TRBV7-9 and TRBJ2-3; tentatively, D is TRBD1 or TRBD2 (5 bases each). The CDR3 has 15 residues. V gave up 6 bases and J gave up 4 bases, with 17 bases separating them. Per the germline V gene, CDR1 is SEHNR and CDR2 is FQNEAQ (reference sequence). The DNA of the CDR3 is TGTGCCAGCAGTCAGGGACCGGGTCGGGCAGATACGCAGTATTTT. This gives the protein CASSQGPGRADTQYF. Combining the CDR3 with reference TRBV7-9 and TRBJ2-3 gives the whole variable domain DTGVSQNPRHKITKRGQNVTFRCDPISEHNRLYWYRQTLGQGPEFLTYFQNEAQLEKSRLLSDRFSAERPKGSFSTLEIQRTEQGDSAMYLCASSQGPGRADTQYFGPGTRLTVL.

There are a few counts of this clonotype. This rearrangement joins TRBV12-3 or TRBV12-4 to TRBJ2-5; TRBD1 matches 9 bases. CDR3 length: 15 residues. J gave up 2 bases and V 6 bases, and 7 bases lay outside the gene matches. The CDR3 is CASRRTGDNQETQYF. CDR3 in DNA: TGTGCCAGCAGGCGGACAGGGGATAATCAAGAGACCCAGTACTTC.

This clonotype was detected only a few times. The chain combines TRBV5-6 with TRBJ2-1; no clear D gene. The CDR3 contains 15 residues. Trimming shortened V by 4 bases and J by 0 bases, and 11 bases separated the two germline ends. CDR1 and CDR2 (germline): SGHDT, YYEEEE. This CDR3 reads CASSPPGSSYNEQFF. The CDR3 DNA reads as TGTGCCAGCAGCCCGCCGGGCAGCTCCTACAATGAGCAGTTCTTC.

This clonotype was counted a few times. The chain joins TRBV5-1 to TRBJ2-1; 7 bases map to TRBD2. Trimming cost V 5 bases and J 7 bases; bases outside gene matches: 18. The CDR3 consists of 17 residues. Looked up from germline, CDR1 is SGHRS and CDR2 is YFSETQ. The CDR3 nucleotides read TGCGCCAGCAGTATTGAACTGACTACCTGGGGGGGTAATGAGCAGTTCTTC. This gives the protein CASSIELTTWGGNEQFF.